This is a list of T cell receptor beta chains from one sample in a study of OX40 agonist ivuxolimab in advanced cancers. Method: immunoSEQ multiplex PCR; TCRdb's copy keeps in-frame clones and lacks some. This sample has under 60,000 clones, with almost 90% found just once. Sequencing used CD4+ or CD8+ T cells sorted from blood, obtained in a trial of the OX40 agonist ivuxolimab. The origin of the receptors is an adult with an advanced solid tumor such as melanoma, head and neck, liver or kidney cancer. Each CDR3 is given with its conserved first and last residue. D genes are given only for firm matches. A clone size is listed for some rows: how often the clone was seen (once, few, many), or a class if it is expanded.

v_call	j_call	clone_size	d_call	cdr3_nt	cdr3_aa
TRBV6-1	TRBJ1-4	-	-	TGTGCCACCCTTTGGGACCCCGGGGAAAAACTGTTTTTT	CATLWDPGEKLFF
TRBV10-3	TRBJ2-5	-	-	TGTGCCATCAGTGGAGGGGGGGCGAACTTCCAAGAGACCCAGTACTTC	CAISGGGANFQETQYF
TRBV16	TRBJ1-2	-	-	TGTGCCAGCAGCCAATTTGTACAGGGAGCTAACTATGGCTACACCTTC	CASSQFVQGANYGYTF
TRBV19	TRBJ2-1	-	TRBD1	TGTGCCAGTAGTAAGACAGGGATCGGTGTCGAAGTTGGCCTTCGAATTGAGCAGTTCTTC	CASSKTGIGVEVGLRIEQFF
TRBV9	TRBJ2-3	-	TRBD2	TGTGCCAGCAGCGTAGGAGCGGGGGGCAGCACAGATACGCAGTATTTT	CASSVGAGGSTDTQYF
TRBV5-6	TRBJ2-3	-	-	TGTGCCAGCAGTCCGCTGGGGACCTCCGTTGGGGATACGCAGTATTTT	CASSPLGTSVGDTQYF
TRBV4-1	TRBJ2-7	-	-	TGCGCCAGCAGCCAACCTTTCTCCCGGGTTTACTTC	CASSQPFSRVYF
TRBV27	TRBJ2-7	-	-	TGTGCCAGCAGTGAGGGCTACGAGCAGTACTTC	CASSEGYEQYF
TRBV18	TRBJ2-3	-	TRBD2	TGTGCCAGCTCGGAAAGACCGGGACTAGCGAGGGGTACGCAGTATTTT	CASSERPGLARGTQYF
TRBV4-1	TRBJ2-5	-	TRBD1	TGCGCCAGCAGCCTCGGGACAGGGGGCAAAGAGACCCAGTACTTC	CASSLGTGGKETQYF
TRBV5-4	TRBJ1-1	-	-	TGTGCCAGCAGCGGGTGGGACACTGAAGCTTTCTTT	CASSGWDTEAFF
TRBV5-6	TRBJ2-2	-	-	TGTGCCAGCAGCTTTGCCACTACCGCAAACACCGGGGAGCTGTTTTTT	CASSFATTANTGELFF
TRBV6-5	TRBJ1-2	-	-	TGTACCAGCAGGTACCTTGGGGCTGACTCCTATGGCTACACCTTC	CTSRYLGADSYGYTF
TRBV6-1	TRBJ2-3	-	TRBD2	TGTGCCAGCAGTGAGTCAAGGACTAGCGGATACACAGATACGCAGTATTTT	CASSESRTSGYTDTQYF
TRBV2	TRBJ1-1	few	-	TGTGCCAGCAGTGAAACGGTAATCACTGAAGCTTTCTTT	CASSETVITEAFF
TRBV11-2	TRBJ1-3	-	-	TGTGCCAGCAGCTTAGAAACAGGGCCCGGAAACACCATATATTTT	CASSLETGPGNTIYF